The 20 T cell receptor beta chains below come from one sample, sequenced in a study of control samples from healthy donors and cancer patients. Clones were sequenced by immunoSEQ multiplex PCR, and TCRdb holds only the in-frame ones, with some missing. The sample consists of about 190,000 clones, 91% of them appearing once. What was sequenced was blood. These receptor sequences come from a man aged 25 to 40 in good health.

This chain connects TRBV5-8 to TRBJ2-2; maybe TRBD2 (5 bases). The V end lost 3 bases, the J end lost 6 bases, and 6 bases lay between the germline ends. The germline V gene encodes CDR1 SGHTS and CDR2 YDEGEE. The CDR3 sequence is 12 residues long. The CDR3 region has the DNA TGTGCCAGCAGCTGGGGAGCCGGGGAGCTGTTTTTT. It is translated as CASSWGAGELFF.

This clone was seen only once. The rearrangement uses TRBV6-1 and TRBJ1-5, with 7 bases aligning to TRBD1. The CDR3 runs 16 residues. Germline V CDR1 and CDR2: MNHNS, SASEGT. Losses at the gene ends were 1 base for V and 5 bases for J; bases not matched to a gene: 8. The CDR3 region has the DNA TGTGCCAGCAGTGAAGGTTGGTACAGGGGCGATCAGCCCCAGCATTTT. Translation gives CASSEGWYRGDQPQHF.

The DNA for the CDR3 is TGTGCCAGCAGTGATACTAGCGGGGGGGCAGATACGCAGTATTTT. This translates into CASSDTSGGADTQYF. V usage is TRBV2 and J usage is TRBJ2-3; TRBD2 aligns across 13 bases. The germline CDR1 and CDR2 sequences are SNHLY and FYNNEI. Trimming took 3 bases from V and 4 from J; bases not matched to a gene: 1. The CDR3 totals 15 residues.

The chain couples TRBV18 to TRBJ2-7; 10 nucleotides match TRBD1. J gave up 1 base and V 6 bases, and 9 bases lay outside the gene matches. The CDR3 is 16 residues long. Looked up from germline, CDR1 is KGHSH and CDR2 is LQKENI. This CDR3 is CASSRKRGQGSYEQYF. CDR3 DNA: TGTGCCAGCTCGCGGAAGAGGGGACAGGGGTCCTACGAGCAGTACTTC.

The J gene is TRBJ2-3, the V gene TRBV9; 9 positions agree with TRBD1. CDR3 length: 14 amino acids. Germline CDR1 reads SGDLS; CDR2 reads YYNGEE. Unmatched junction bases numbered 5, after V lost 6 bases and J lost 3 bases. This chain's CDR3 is CASNQGQGTDTQYF. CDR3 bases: TGTGCCAGCAACCAAGGACAGGGGACAGATACGCAGTATTTT.

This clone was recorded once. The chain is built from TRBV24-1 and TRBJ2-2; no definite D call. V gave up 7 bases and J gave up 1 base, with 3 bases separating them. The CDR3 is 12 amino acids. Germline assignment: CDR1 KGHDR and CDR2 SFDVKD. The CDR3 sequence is CATSQNTGELFF. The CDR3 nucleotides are TGTGCCACCAGCCAGAACACCGGGGAGCTGTTTTTT.

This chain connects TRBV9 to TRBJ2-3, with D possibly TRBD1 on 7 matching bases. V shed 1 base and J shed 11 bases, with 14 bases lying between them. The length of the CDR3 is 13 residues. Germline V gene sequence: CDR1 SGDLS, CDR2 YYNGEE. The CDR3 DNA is TGTGCCAGCAGCGTACAGGTCAGGGGGGAGCAGTATTTT. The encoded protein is CASSVQVRGEQYF. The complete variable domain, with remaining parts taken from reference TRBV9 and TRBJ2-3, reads DSGVTQTPKHLITATGQRVTLRCSPRSGDLSVYWYQQSLDQGLQFLIQYYNGEERAKGNILERFSAQQFPDLHSELNLSSLELGDSALYFCASSVQVRGEQYFGPGTRLTVL.

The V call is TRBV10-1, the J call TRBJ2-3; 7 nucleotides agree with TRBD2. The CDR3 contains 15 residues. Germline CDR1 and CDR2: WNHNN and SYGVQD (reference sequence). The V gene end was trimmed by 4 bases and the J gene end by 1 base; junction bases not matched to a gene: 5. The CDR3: CASSGRRGGTDTQYF. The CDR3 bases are TGCGCCAGCAGTGGGCGCCGGGGGGGCACAGATACGCAGTATTTT.

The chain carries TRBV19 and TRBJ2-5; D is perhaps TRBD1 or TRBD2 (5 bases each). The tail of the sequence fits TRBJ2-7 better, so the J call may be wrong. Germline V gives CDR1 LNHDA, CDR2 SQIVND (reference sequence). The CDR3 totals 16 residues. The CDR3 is CASSMSPGAPFYEQYF. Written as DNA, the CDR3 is TGTGCCAGTAGTATGTCCCCCGGGGCTCCCTTCTACGAGCAGTACTTC.

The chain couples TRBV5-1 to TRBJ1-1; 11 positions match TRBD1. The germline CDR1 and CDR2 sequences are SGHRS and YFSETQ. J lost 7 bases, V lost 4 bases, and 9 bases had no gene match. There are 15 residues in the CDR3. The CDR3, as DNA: TGCGCCAGCAGCGGACGGACAGGGGGCTCTGGTGAAGCTTTCTTT. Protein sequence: CASSGRTGGSGEAFF.

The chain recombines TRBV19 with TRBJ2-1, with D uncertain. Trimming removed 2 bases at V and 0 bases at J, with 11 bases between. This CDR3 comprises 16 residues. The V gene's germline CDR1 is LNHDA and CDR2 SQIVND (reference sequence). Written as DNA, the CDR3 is TGTGCCAGTAGTATAAACCAGTGGACCTCCTACAATGAGCAGTTCTTC. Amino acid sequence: CASSINQWTSYNEQFF.

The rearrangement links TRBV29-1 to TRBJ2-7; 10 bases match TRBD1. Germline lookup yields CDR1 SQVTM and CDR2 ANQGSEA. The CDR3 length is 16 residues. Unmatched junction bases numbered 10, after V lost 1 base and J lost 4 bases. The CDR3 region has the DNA TGCAGCGTTGAAGTTGTGACAGGGGGCGCGAAGTACGAGCAGTACTTC. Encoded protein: CSVEVVTGGAKYEQYF.

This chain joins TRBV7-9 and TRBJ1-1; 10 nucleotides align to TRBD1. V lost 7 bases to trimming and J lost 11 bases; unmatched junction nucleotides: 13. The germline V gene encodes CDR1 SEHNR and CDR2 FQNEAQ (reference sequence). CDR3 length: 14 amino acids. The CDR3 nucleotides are TGTGCCAGCAATGGACCGACAGGGGGCTATGCGGCTTTCTTT. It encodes CASNGPTGGYAAFF. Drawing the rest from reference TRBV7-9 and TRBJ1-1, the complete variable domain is DTGVSQNPRHKITKRGQNVTFRCDPISEHNRLYWYRQTLGQGPEFLTYFQNEAQLEKSRLLSDRFSAERPKGSFSTLEIQRTEQGDSAMYLCASNGPTGGYAAFFGQGTRLTVV.

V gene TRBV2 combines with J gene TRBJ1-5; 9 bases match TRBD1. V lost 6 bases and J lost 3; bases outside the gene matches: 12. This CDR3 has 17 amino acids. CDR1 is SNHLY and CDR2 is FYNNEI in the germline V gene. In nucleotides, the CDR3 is TGTGCCAGCAGACCCCAGACCGGGACAGGGTACAATCAGCCCCAGCATTTT. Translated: CASRPQTGTGYNQPQHF.

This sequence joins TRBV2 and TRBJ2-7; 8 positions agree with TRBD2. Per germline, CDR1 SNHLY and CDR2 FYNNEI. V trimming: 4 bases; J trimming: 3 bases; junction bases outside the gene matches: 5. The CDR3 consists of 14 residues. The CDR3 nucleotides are TGTGCCAGCAGTGTGCCGGGGGGGCACTACGAGCAGTACTTC. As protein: CASSVPGGHYEQYF.

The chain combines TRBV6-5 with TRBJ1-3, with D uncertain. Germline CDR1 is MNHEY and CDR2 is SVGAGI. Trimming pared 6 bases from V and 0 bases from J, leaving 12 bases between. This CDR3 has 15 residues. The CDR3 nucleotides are TGTGCCAGCAGCCCGCTCGGGAGCTCTGGAAACACCATATATTTT. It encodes CASSPLGSSGNTIYF.

CDR3 bases: TGTGCCAGCAGCTTGGGTACAGCCGATAGCAATCAGCCCCAGCATTTT. Its protein is CASSLGTADSNQPQHF. The chain recombines TRBV5-8 with TRBJ1-5; D call uncertain. Germline V gene data show CDR1 as SGHTS and CDR2 as YDEGEE. CDR3 length: 16 residues. The V and J ends lost 0 bases and 0 bases respectively, with 10 bases between them.

CDR3 nucleotide sequence: TGTGCCAGCAGCCAACAACAGGGGAATTTAAACACCATATATTTT. Its translation is CASSQQQGNLNTIYF. The gene calls are TRBV3-1 (or the pseudogene TRBV3-2) and TRBJ1-3; 7 bases are shared with TRBD1. CDR3 length: 15 residues. V trimming: 2 bases; J trimming: 6 bases; junction bases outside the gene matches: 7. Germline V CDR1 and CDR2: LGHDT, YNNKEL (reference sequence).

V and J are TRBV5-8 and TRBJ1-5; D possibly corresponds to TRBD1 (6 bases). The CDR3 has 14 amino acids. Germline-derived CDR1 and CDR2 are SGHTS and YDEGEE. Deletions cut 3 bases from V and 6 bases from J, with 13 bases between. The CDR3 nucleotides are TGTGCCAGCAGCTCCGGACAGTCAGCTCAGCCCCAGCATTTT. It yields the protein CASSSGQSAQPQHF.

The CDR3 DNA reads as TGCGCCAGCAGCTTGTTAACGGGGGGACGCCTTAGCACAGATACGCAGTATTTT. The encoded protein is CASSLLTGGRLSTDTQYF. V gene TRBV5-1 combines with J gene TRBJ2-3; 7 bases are shared with TRBD2. There are 18 residues in the CDR3. Germline V gives CDR1 SGHRS, CDR2 YFSETQ. V shed 1 base and J 0 bases; nucleotides not matched to a gene: 11. The variable domain in full, completed from reference TRBV5-1 and TRBJ2-3, reads KAGVTQTPRYLIKTRGQQVTLSCSPISGHRSVSWYQQTPGQGLQFLFEYFSETQRNKGNFPGRFSGRQFSNSRSEMNVSTLELGDSALYLCASSLLTGGRLSTDTQYFGPGTRLTVL.